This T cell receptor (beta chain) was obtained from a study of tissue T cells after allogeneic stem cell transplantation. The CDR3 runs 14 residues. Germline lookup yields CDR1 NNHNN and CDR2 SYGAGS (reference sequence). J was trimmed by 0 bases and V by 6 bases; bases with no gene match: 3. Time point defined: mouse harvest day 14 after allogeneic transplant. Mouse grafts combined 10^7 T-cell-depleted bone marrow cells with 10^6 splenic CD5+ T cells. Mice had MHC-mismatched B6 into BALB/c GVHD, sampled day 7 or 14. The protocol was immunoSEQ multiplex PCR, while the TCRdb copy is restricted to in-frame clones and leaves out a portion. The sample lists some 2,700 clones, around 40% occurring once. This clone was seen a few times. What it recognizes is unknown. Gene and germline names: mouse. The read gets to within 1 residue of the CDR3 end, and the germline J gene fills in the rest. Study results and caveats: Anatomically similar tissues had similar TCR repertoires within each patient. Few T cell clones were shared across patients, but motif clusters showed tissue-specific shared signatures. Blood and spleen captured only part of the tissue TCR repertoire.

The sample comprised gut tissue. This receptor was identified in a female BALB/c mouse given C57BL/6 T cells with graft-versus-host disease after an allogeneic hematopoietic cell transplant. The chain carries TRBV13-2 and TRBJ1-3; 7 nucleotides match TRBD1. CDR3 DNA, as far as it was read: TGTGCCAGCGCCTGGGACAGTTCTGGAAATACGCTCTAT. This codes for CASAWDSSGNTLY. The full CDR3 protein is CASAWDSSGNTLYF.